These T cell receptor beta chains were read from a single sample in a study of Graves' ophthalmopathy and Graves' hyperthyroidism. TCRdb re-called the multiplex PCR reads through MiXCR, storing one row per CDR3 protein. The sample contains roughly 400,000 distinct CDR3 sequences, 15% of which appear only once. The sequenced sample consisted of peripheral blood. The receptors shown here come from a woman aged 18-29 years with stable Graves' hyperthyroidism. The CDR3 runs from the conserved cysteine through the conserved F or W. A D gene is named only where the DNA matches it firmly. Some rows have no size entry. The others give once, few or many, or a class for an expanded clone.

J gene,V gene,clone size,D gene,CDR3 DNA,CDR3 protein
TRBJ1-2,TRBV6-5,many,-,TGTGCCAGCAGTTACCAACCCGGACCGATAAACTATGGCTACACCTTC,CASSYQPGPINYGYTF
TRBJ1-2,TRBV12-3/TRBV12-4,many,-,TGTGCCAGCAGCCCAGGACCTGGTGGCTACACCTTC,CASSPGPGGYTF
TRBJ2-2,TRBV5-1,many,TRBD1,TGCGCCAGCAGCTCCGGGACAGGGGTATTCTCCGGGGAGCTGTTTTTT,CASSSGTGVFSGELFF
TRBJ1-5,TRBV27,many,-,TGTGCCAGCAGTTTACGCGCGACAGTGACTTTGGGGAATCAGCCCCAGCATTTT,CASSLRATVTLGNQPQHF
TRBJ2-7,TRBV4-3,-,-,TGCGCCAGCAGCCACGATAATCGTCCCCTCCCCCCCCCCGACATCACCTACGAGCAGTACTTC,CASSHDNRPLPPPDITYEQYF
TRBJ1-1,TRBV12-3/TRBV12-4,many,TRBD1,TGTGCCAGCACCCGCCCCCCAGGGGGCATCGCGAACACTGAAGCTTTCTTT,CASTRPPGGIANTEAFF
TRBJ1-2,TRBV12-3/TRBV12-4,many,TRBD1,TGTGCCAGCAGTCCATTCCTTTTAAGGGGGCGCAACTATGGCTACACCTTC,CASSPFLLRGRNYGYTF
TRBJ2-5,TRBV24-1,many,TRBD1,TGTGCCACCAGTGACTTTGACAGGGGGAAAGAGACCCAGTACTTC,CATSDFDRGKETQYF
TRBJ2-7,TRBV7-2,many,-,TGTGCCAGCAGCTTAGGGTTCGTCCCCTCCTACGAGCAGTACTTC,CASSLGFVPSYEQYF
TRBJ1-2,TRBV20-1,many,-,TGCAGTGCTAGAGATTGGGATCAGGGTGTTGGTGGCTACACCTTC,CSARDWDQGVGGYTF
TRBJ1-2,TRBV12-3/TRBV12-4,many,-,TGTGCCAGCAGTTTCGGGGCAGGGGCGAACTATGGCTACACCTTC,CASSFGAGANYGYTF
TRBJ2-7,TRBV7-2,many,TRBD1,TGTGCCAGCAGGGGACAGCCGGGAGAGCAGTACTTC,CASRGQPGEQYF
TRBJ1-6,TRBV5-5,-,-,TGTGCCAGCAGCTTGGCCGGGGCTATGAAAAATTCACCCCTCCACTTT,CASSLAGAMKNSPLHF
TRBJ2-2,TRBV6-5,few,TRBD1,TGTGCCAGCAGTCCTAGACAGGGTACGGCCGGGGAGCTGTTTTTT,CASSPRQGTAGELFF
TRBJ1-6,TRBV6-5,many,-,TGTGCCAGCAGTTATTTGGTTACAGGTTCACCCCTCCACTTT,CASSYLVTGSPLHF
TRBJ2-4,TRBV6-1,many,-,TGTGCCAGCAGGGCCTCGGGACCACAAAACATTCAGTACTTC,CASRASGPQNIQYF
TRBJ2-7,TRBV27,many,-,TGTGCCAGCAGTTTATTCTCCCTCTCGACAGGCACTACGAACTACGAGCAGTACTTC,CASSLFSLSTGTTNYEQYF
TRBJ1-1,TRBV6-1,many,-,TGTGCCAGCAACCAGGGTGGGCATAACACTGAAGCTTTCTTT,CASNQGGHNTEAFF
TRBJ1-1,TRBV6-2/TRBV6-3,many,-,TGTGCCAGCAGTCAACTCCCTCGGGGACGGATGAACACTGAAGCTTTCTTT,CASSQLPRGRMNTEAFF
TRBJ1-3,TRBV27,many,-,TGTGCCAGCAGTCCCCGAGGGGACTCTGGAAACACCATATATTTT,CASSPRGDSGNTIYF
TRBJ1-5,TRBV7-8,many,-,TGTGCCAGCAGCTGGGGGCTTGGTAGTCAGCCCCAGCATTTT,CASSWGLGSQPQHF
TRBJ1-1,TRBV11-1,once,-,TGTGCCAGCAGCCACGGATACGGATACAGGGATCAGACTGAAGCTTTCTTT,CASSHGYGYRDQTEAFF
TRBJ1-6,TRBV19,many,-,TGTGCCAGTAGTATAGGGATCGGGGGTGACTCACCCCTCCACTTT,CASSIGIGGDSPLHF